This T cell receptor (beta chain) was sequenced in a study of blood T cell repertoires in COVID-19. The wider study: COVID-19 samples, acute and convalescent, were from the United States, Italy and Spain.

The V gene end was trimmed by 0 bases and the J gene end by 4 bases; junction bases not matched to a gene: 8. The CDR3 length is 16 residues. The germline V gene encodes CDR1 SGHRS and CDR2 YFSETQ. Libraries were prepared by immunoSEQ multiplex PCR; TCRdb keeps only in-frame clonotypes and omits some of them. The data show about 260,000 clones, about 91% seen once. Input material: peripheral blood. This TCR derives from a person between 18 and 35 years old with COVID-19, enrolled during active disease. The V call is TRBV5-1, the J call TRBJ2-7, with 9 bases fitting TRBD2. The CDR3 DNA reads TGCGCCAGCAGCTTGGCAATAGTTAGCGGGAGTTACGAGCAGTACTTC. It translates to CASSLAIVSGSYEQYF.